This T cell receptor beta chain was identified during a study of cytomegalovirus exposure and HLA in healthy donors (dated by TCRdb to 2016 to 2017). Study-level background: According to an earlier analysis of 450 to 650 of the donors, about 179 million T cells yielded 95 million to 140 million unique TCR beta sequences and about 300 Gb of sequence data. HLA typing included class I and class II loci at four-digit resolution. To decide whether each TCR beta V gene segment behaved as functional or pseudogenic, an earlier analysis of 587 of the donors relied on high-throughput TCR beta sequencing. Rather than using new phenotypic data, the later analysis identified candidate immune exposures from TCR beta sequences and from how often those sequences occurred across donors. The number of donors typed differed by locus, with roughly 620-640 for A, B, C, DRB1 and DQB1, over 500 for DQA1, over 600 for DPA1, and around 430 for DPB1. An early release that covered about 600 HLA-typed donors contained approximately 290 gigabases of sequencing data and 70 million to 100 million unique TCR sequences. Along with the approximately 620-subject first cohort, a separate validation cohort of over 90 different subjects was used. Donor age, sex, ethnicity and CMV serostatus were compiled together with the repertoire data. Of the roughly 430 genotyped donors, about 84% fell in the genetic ancestry cluster associated with self-reported Caucasian donors. Every discovery cohort repertoire had been produced on one sequencing platform. Using immunosequencing, the study profiled T cell repertoires from 640 or so subjects and related those repertoires to cytomegalovirus serostatus. The aim of the study was to test whether cataloging public T cell receptors could identify signatures of past pathogen exposure. Five DR-DQ haplotypes were handled as single units for association and clustering, since linkage in the cohort was strong. A later analysis re-examined previously published TCR beta repertoires from about 670 donors and added high-resolution HLA genotyping to investigate patterns of TCR occurrence. In a later genetic analysis, genome-wide SNP genotypes for about 65% of the roughly 700 donors were used, and that subset was treated as a discovery cohort. Across approximately 400 genotyped donors of the cohort, an average of about 220,000 unique TCR beta nucleotide sequences per donor were sequenced, and roughly 17% of those sequences were non-productive. To predict cytomegalovirus infection status, the study brought together high-throughput TCR immunosequencing, statistical association of individual TCRs with disease status, and machine learning. Here is what the overall study found, with its caveats: In a later analysis, HLA-associated TCR beta chains showed more clonal expansion and lower generation probabilities than non-associated chains that were equally common. This cohort had only TCR beta chains sequenced, and the lack of alpha or paired-chain data limited which features could be detected. Across donors, most TCR sequences were observed very rarely, whereas some public TCRs were present in many individuals. In a later genetic analysis, fewer N-insertions in productive TCRs were reported among donors in an Asian-associated ancestry cluster than the approximately 710-donor mean. In vitro tests confirmed that a few of the cytomegalovirus-associated TCR beta chains recognize cytomegalovirus antigens. The study listed approximately 160 TCR beta chains as associated with cytomegalovirus. At a false discovery rate of 0.05, a later analysis linked 16,951 TCR beta sequences to specific HLA alleles. Cytomegalovirus status was reported to be diagnosed by the classifier with high specificity and sensitivity in both the original and validation cohorts. Because HLA typing was unavailable for some donors at each locus, only the typed subset was used in association tests. A further reported finding was that TCR beta sequences accurately predicted the HLA-A and HLA-B alleles for most subjects in the first cohort. Roughly uniform sequencing depth across donors was assumed in presence/absence analyses, although this assumption may not hold. In an earlier analysis of more than 450 of the donors, most TCR beta V segments were observed in productive rearrangements about 87% or about 30% of the time, broadly matching IMGT annotations. In a later analysis, TCR association rates were found to vary across HLA loci, with the most associated TCRs seen for DRB1 alleles and the fewest for HLA-C alleles. An association between a missense DCLRE1C variant and V-gene and J-gene trimming of TCR beta chains was found in a later genetic analysis and replicated in an independent cohort. Because counts were too low, about 18 rarely observed V segments, including chromosome 9 orphons, were excluded from the earlier analysis of under 650 of the donors. Several of the top co-occurrence clusters appeared to be linked to parvovirus B19, influenza, CMV and Epstein-Barr virus, according to a later analysis. It was suggested by the authors that the approach could potentially be generalized to other disease states and immunological phenotypes. When HLA alleles, especially DR and DQ, strongly co-occurred, attributing TCR associations to individual alleles was difficult. A later analysis found that most CMV-associated TCR beta chains appeared HLA-restricted, with HLA associations seemingly driven largely by CMV exposure. The sequencing pipeline was judged likely to have produced a cluster of highly shared sequence variants as a technical artifact. CMV serostatus was the only immune exposure information available for the cohort. Linkage disequilibrium might explain the correlated functional status among segregating V segments, but an unknown experimental factor could not be excluded.

Library prep was done by the immunoSEQ multiplex PCR assay. For the multiplex PCR, a mixture combining 60 forward primers for TCR Vbeta segments and 13 reverse primers for TCR Jbeta segments was used. The CDR3 region of rearranged TCR beta genes was amplified from genomic DNA with a multiplex PCR assay. On the Illumina HiSeq System, the amplified TCR beta libraries were sequenced as 87-base-pair reads. On the authors' methods: In a later analysis, approximately 74 million unique TCR beta chains were counted across the approximately 620 repertoires, and about 10 million of these chains were shared by at least two donors. A nearest-neighbor algorithm error-corrected the raw reads and collapsed the reads into unique sequences, merging closely related sequences to remove PCR and sequencing errors. V, D and J gene segments were assigned by aligning CDR3 sequences to IMGT reference sequences. Each retained sequence needed at least a six-nucleotide match to both a V gene segment and a J gene segment. Rearrangements were classified as productive when the CDR3 lacked stop codons and remained in frame with V and J, and all other rearrangements were classified as non-productive. CDR3 was defined by IMGT convention, running from the second conserved V-encoded cysteine to the conserved J-encoded phenylalanine. The earlier analysis of a few hundred of the donors excluded any sequence lacking an unambiguous match to a single V gene segment. An earlier analysis of almost 600 of the donors classified V segments as functional when productive rearrangements were above 56.7% and as segregating when the standard deviation between donors was above 5%. To diagnose cytomegalovirus status from the catalog of TCR beta chain sequences, a statistical classification framework was built. In a later analysis, TCR nucleotide sequences were compared against IMGT/GENE-DB human TR gene sequences so that V and J genes could be assigned. The TCRdist pipeline was used in a later analysis to assign CDR3 sequences and most-parsimonious VDJ recombination scenarios. In a later analysis, each TCR beta chain was defined by its CDR3 amino acid sequence together with its V-gene family, and reads lacking a unique V-gene family were excluded. To address suspected cross-contamination and a sequencing artifact, a later analysis removed 592 highly shared, low-generation-probability nucleotide sequences. In a later analysis, a clonal expansion index for each public chain was calculated from normalized within-repertoire ranks of inferred template counts. In a later analysis, generation probabilities were computed using a VDJ recombination model fitted to out-of-frame rearrangements, and the results were checked against IGoR. Hypergeometric tests were used in a later analysis to score TCR-TCR, TCR-HLA and TCR-CMV co-occurrence, with a repertoire-size bias correction applied to the TCR pairs. False discovery rates were estimated in a later analysis by permuting HLA or CMV assignments 20 times. A later analysis grouped co-occurring TCRs with DBSCAN, adding TCRdist sequence similarity when clustering within HLA-allele-positive subsets. Co-occurrence clustering excluded repertoires with fewer than 30,000 or more than 120,000 public chains, plus five with anomalous nucleotide sharing. Entries here come from immuneACCESS through TCRdb and include only in-frame sequences with V and J called. Some clones fail to appear in such tables; in the studies checked, an unresolved V gene covers under half of the shortfall, and the cause of the remainder is unknown. V and J calls and clone size are given by that table; D and trimming were obtained from the DNA. The sample includes more than 150,000 clones, with under 80% observed a single time. Over 2% of the sample goes to the ten largest clones.

The cohort comprised more than 550 healthy bone marrow donors. All cohort members were sampled while nominally healthy, although unrecorded immune exposures were likely present. The donor tested CMV seropositive, placing the donor among the 290 or so seropositive members of the cohort. Every donor gave a peripheral blood sample, and the peripheral blood mononuclear cells from that sample were used for TCR beta sequencing. Genomic DNA was extracted from the blood cell samples with the Qiagen DNeasy Blood Extraction Kit. Comment on this clone: Its antigen specificity is not known. Base qualities are not at hand, and no much larger clone is one base apart.

The sequence was obtained from a woman aged 25 to 39 in good health and CMV-seropositive. The sequencing input was PBMCs.

The sequence in DNA is TGTGCCAGCAGCTTATTCAGACAGGGGGCCTACGAGCAGTACTTC. This is translated as CASSLFRQGAYEQYF. Rearrangement joined TRBV11-2 to TRBJ2-7, and TRBD1 matches 9 of the central bases. CDR1 and CDR2 were assigned from the germline V gene as SGHAT and FQNNGV. V trim: 2 bases; J trim: 2 bases; unmatched bases: 4. CDR3 length: 15 amino acids, cysteine to phenylalanine. Just the 45-base CDR3 DNA is kept, in frame starting at base 1.